The 3 T cell receptor beta chains below come from one sample, sequenced in a study of cytomegalovirus exposure and HLA in healthy donors. PCR employed 60 Vbeta and 13 Jbeta primers. Here immunoSEQ multiplex PCR was the method, and the copy in TCRdb shows in-frame clones only, minus some. Of more than 95,000 clones listed, over 60% are singletons. Sequenced input: PBMCs. All receptors come from a man between 60 and 75 years old in good health and CMV-seropositive.

The rearrangement uses TRBV12-2 and TRBJ2-7; the DNA was not used to check the table's D call, TRBD1. TRBV12-2 is assigned pseudogene status. The CDR3 is 15 amino acids. The CDR3 protein is CASRSPRQGCDEQYF. The DNA of the CDR3 is TGTGCAAGTCGCTCTCCTCGACAGGGTTGCGACGAGCAGTACTTC.

In this sample, this clone turned up a few times. V usage is TRBV10-2 and J usage is TRBJ1-1; possible D gene TRBD1, 5 bases. Germline V gives CDR1 WSHSY, CDR2 SAAADI. The ends were cut back, 7 bases at V and 4 bases at J, with 10 bases in the middle. This CDR3 comprises 12 residues. DNA for the CDR3: TGCGCCAGCATGGCAGGGCGCACTGAAGCTTTCTTT. Protein sequence: CASMAGRTEAFF.

This clone has a handful of counts. The J gene is TRBJ1-1, the V gene TRBV5-8; a weak D match, TRBD1 (5 bases). The V gene's germline CDR1 is SGHTS and CDR2 YDEGEE. The CDR3 totals 13 residues. V was clipped by 1 base and J by 6 bases, with 10 bases between them. The CDR3 nucleotides are TGTGCCAGCAGCTTGCAGGGAGGTTCTGAAGCTTTCTTT. It translates to CASSLQGGSEAFF.